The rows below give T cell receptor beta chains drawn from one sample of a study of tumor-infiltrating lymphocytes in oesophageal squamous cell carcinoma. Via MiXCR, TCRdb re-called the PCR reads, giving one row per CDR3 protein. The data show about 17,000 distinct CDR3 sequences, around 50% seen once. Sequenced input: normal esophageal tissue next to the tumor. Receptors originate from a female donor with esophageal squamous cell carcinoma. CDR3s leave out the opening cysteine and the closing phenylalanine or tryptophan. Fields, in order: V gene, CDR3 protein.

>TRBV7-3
ASSFDPGREQY
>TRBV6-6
ASSITYGADTQY
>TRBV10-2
ASSSWQMGRYEQY
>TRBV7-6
AGDHSYNEQY
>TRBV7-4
ASSSQRRVGGVYNEQY
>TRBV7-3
ASSLIQGTEAF
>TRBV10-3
AISGTGYYNEQF
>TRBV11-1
ASSGGTAGLKTQF
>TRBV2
ASSEEKGETQY
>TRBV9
ASSVAGRAGEAF
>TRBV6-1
ASSSPGGYSNQPQH
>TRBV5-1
ASSLDRGGYGYT
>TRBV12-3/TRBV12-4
ASKDRVLNTGELF
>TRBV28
ASVLSGANVLT
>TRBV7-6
ASSPRRATGGALNNEQY
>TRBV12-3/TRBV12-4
ASSATITQETQY
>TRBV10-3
ATGQGFTFQETQY
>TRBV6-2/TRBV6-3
ASSWGGHNPNEQF
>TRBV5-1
ASSPLQGTLSYGYT
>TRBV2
ASSGDRLYEQY
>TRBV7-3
ASSLSRDYNEQF
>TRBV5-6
ASSLVDRGRDTQY
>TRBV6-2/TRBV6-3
ASSLDYLSYNEQF
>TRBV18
ASSPAAAYEQY
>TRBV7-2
ASSLSRQETQY
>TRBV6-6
ASTLAGTETQY
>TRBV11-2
ASSKNRVSGNTIY
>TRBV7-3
ASSVPTTSGGSGEQF
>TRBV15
ATSRDSSSYEQY
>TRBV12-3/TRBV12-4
ASRRTSGVNEQF
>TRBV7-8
ASSLRPGQANEQF
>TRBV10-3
ATKIEGSQETQY
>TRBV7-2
ASSFGLGEQY
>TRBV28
ASGRLDEQF
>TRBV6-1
ASSGTSGSNEQF
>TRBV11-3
ASSLDRQETQY
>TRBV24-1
ATSDWQQGGEQY
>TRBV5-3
ASSSWVGGHTEAF
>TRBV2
ASSNPRTGIREQY
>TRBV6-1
ASLKGAVSPAAF
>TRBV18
ASSPESGVSPLH
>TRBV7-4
ASSFNWGGTEAF
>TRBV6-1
ASRKRDGYEQY
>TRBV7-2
ASSLVAAGKDGYT
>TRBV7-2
ASSLHVAGATYNEQY
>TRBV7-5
ISVPEAAGTITDTQY
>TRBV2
ASKWGSNQPQH
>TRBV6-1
ASRTSRDRDNQPQH
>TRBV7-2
ASSLARGWMTDTQY
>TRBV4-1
ASSQDRTGGRAEAF
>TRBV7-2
ASSSLQGVDTEAF
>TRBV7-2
ASRMTSGEADTQY
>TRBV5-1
ASSLSLAGAEQY
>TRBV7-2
ASSVWTGGTYEQY
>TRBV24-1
ATSAAAGGITGELF
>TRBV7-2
ASSLGVVRGGETQY
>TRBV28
ASRGQGKAADTQY
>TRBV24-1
ATSSRTGSNRGSYNEQF
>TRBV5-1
ASSPQGQVNSGANVLT